Below, 21 T cell receptor beta chains from the same sample are listed, as sequenced in a study of neoadjuvant anti-PD-1 for oral cavity cancer. Clones were read by immunoSEQ multiplex PCR, and TCRdb kept only the in-frame ones, dropping some. This table has 55,000 to 80,000 clones, about 86% appearing once. The time point was: after neoadjuvant nivolumab, at surgical resection. The sequencing used PBMCs, collected after nivolumab (anti-PD-1) treatment. These TCRs come from a person aged 40 to 85 with oral cavity squamous cell carcinoma.

A word on this clone: Sequence at one end of the junction differs from germline and may be a read error. In the same sample, other DNA sequences code for this CDR3. V is TRBV30 and J is TRBJ2-7; D remains unclear. Germline-derived CDR1 and CDR2 are GTSNPN and SVGIG (reference sequence). The CDR3 is 12 residues long. The CDR3, as DNA: TGTGCTTGGAGTGTACTCAGCTACGAGCAGTACTTC. Protein sequence: CAWSVLSYEQYF. Together with reference TRBV30 and TRBJ2-7, the CDR3 gives the full variable domain: SQTIHQWPATLVQPVGSPLSLECTVEGTSNPNLYWYRQAAGRGLQLLFYSVGIGQISSEVPQNLSASRPQDRQFILSSKKLLLSDSGFYLCAWSVLSYEQYFGPGTRLTVT.

The rearrangement links TRBV6-5 to TRBJ2-5; the D gene is possibly TRBD2 (6 bases). The CDR3 contains 13 residues. The germline V gene has CDR1 MNHEY and CDR2 SVGAGI. V lost 5 bases, J lost 2 bases, and 9 bases lay in between. The CDR3 DNA is TGTGCCAGCAGTCCGGACTATCAAGAGACCCAGTACTTC. Its protein is CASSPDYQETQYF.

This sequence joins TRBV11-2 and TRBJ1-2, with D perhaps TRBD1 (5 bases). CDR3 length equals 14 residues. The V end lost 6 bases, the J end lost 1 base, and 12 bases lay between the germline ends. Germline V gene lookup returns CDR1 SGHAT and CDR2 FQNNGV. CDR3 coding DNA: TGTGCCAGCAGGAAAATCAGGGATAACTATGGCTACACCTTC. Protein sequence: CASRKIRDNYGYTF.

This sequence joins TRBV7-3 and TRBJ1-1, with TRBD1 identical over 9 bases. V shed 6 bases and J 0 bases; nucleotides not matched to a gene: 5. CDR3 length equals 15 residues. CDR1 is SGHTA, CDR2 FQGTGA, per germline. The CDR3 reads CASSRGQGMNTEAFF. The CDR3 nucleotides are TGTGCCAGCAGTAGAGGACAGGGGATGAACACTGAAGCTTTCTTT.

This sequence joins TRBV23-1 and TRBJ1-1, with D perhaps matching TRBD1 (5 bases). TRBV23-1 is given ORF status, its function remaining uncertain. This CDR3 is 14 amino acids long. Trimming took 3 bases from V and 5 from J, leaving 13 bases between them. The CDR3 is CASSQFRGKTEAFF. The CDR3 DNA is TGCGCCAGCAGTCAGTTCCGGGGGAAGACTGAAGCTTTCTTT.

J is TRBJ2-2 and V is TRBV5-4; D might be TRBD2 (6 bases). The germline V gene encodes CDR1 SGHNT and CDR2 YYREEE (reference sequence). Between the trimmed V and J ends, which lost 4 bases and 5 bases, there was a span of 18 bases. The CDR3 is 16 residues long. The CDR3 protein is CASSPDPGLMTGELFF. The CDR3 coding sequence is TGTGCCAGCAGCCCGGATCCGGGACTGATGACCGGGGAGCTGTTTTTT.

The chain carries TRBV18 and TRBJ2-7, with 9 bases fitting TRBD2. Germline V lookup: CDR1 KGHSH, CDR2 LQKENI. This CDR3 has 13 amino acids. The ends lost 4 bases at V and 5 bases at J; junction bases unmatched: 3. The CDR3 protein is CASSRGRVDEQYF. The CDR3 region has the DNA TGTGCCAGCTCACGCGGGAGGGTTGACGAGCAGTACTTC.

This sequence joins TRBV4-1 and TRBJ1-5; D perhaps matches TRBD1 (5 bases). This CDR3 contains 14 residues. Per the germline V gene, CDR1 is MGHRA and CDR2 is YSYEKL. With 4 bases removed from V and 2 bases from J, the gap between germline ends came to 9 bases. CDR3 DNA sequence: TGCGCCAGCAGCCGTACAGGTGGCAATCAGCCCCAGCATTTT. This codes for CASSRTGGNQPQHF.

The CDR3 nucleotides are TGTGCCAGCACCGTCGGTCTCTCAGGGGATACGCAGTATTTT. Its translation: CASTVGLSGDTQYF. The V call is TRBV9, the J call TRBJ2-3, with a possible D match to TRBD1 (5 bases). The CDR3 is made up of 14 amino acids. CDR1 is SGDLS and CDR2 is YYNGEE in the germline V gene. The V and J ends lost 6 bases and 6 bases respectively, with 17 bases between them. The full variable domain, rest sourced from reference TRBV9 and TRBJ2-3, is DSGVTQTPKHLITATGQRVTLRCSPRSGDLSVYWYQQSLDQGLQFLIQYYNGEERAKGNILERFSAQQFPDLHSELNLSSLELGDSALYFCASTVGLSGDTQYFGPGTRLTVL.

This sequence joins TRBV29-1 and TRBJ2-1; no firm D call. Trimming removed 7 bases from V and 0 bases from J, with 10 bases in between. The V gene's germline CDR1 is SQVTM and CDR2 ANQGSEA. The CDR3 has 13 residues. This CDR3 is CSGGGDSYNEQFF. CDR3 in DNA: TGCAGCGGGGGTGGGGACTCCTACAATGAGCAGTTCTTC.

The V call is TRBV6-1, the J call TRBJ2-7, with D perhaps being TRBD1 or TRBD2 (5 bases each). The CDR3 has 16 amino acids. Trimming cost V 1 base and J 0 bases, with 13 bases left between them. Germline V gene lookup returns CDR1 MNHNS and CDR2 SASEGT. The CDR3 coding sequence is TGTGCCAGCAGTGAAGTGGGGGAATCTAGCTCCTACGAGCAGTACTTC. Its protein product is CASSEVGESSSYEQYF.

The chain is built from TRBV6-6 and TRBJ1-6; 11 bases are shared with TRBD1. The CDR3 is 15 amino acids. The germline gives CDR1 MNHNY, CDR2 SVGAGI (reference sequence). Trimming took 2 bases from V and 10 from J; bases not matched to a gene: 4. The CDR3: CASSYPGTGGSPLHF. The CDR3 bases are TGTGCCAGCAGTTACCCCGGGACAGGGGGATCACCCCTCCACTTT.

The rearrangement links TRBV11-2 to TRBJ2-3; 9 nucleotides line up with TRBD2. The length of the CDR3 is 17 residues. J lost 4 bases, V lost 5 bases, and 13 bases had no gene match. The germline V gene has CDR1 SGHAT and CDR2 FQNNGV. The CDR3 DNA is TGTGCCAGCAGCCCCCGCGGTGGTAGCGGGAGTTCAGATACGCAGTATTTT. Translation gives CASSPRGGSGSSDTQYF. The whole variable domain, remainder taken from reference TRBV11-2 and TRBJ2-3, is EAGVAQSPRYKIIEKRQSVAFWCNPISGHATLYWYQQILGQGPKLLIQFQNNGVVDDSQLPKDRFSAERLKGVDSTLKIQPAKLEDSAVYLCASSPRGGSGSSDTQYFGPGTRLTVL.

The chain has TRBV18 and TRBJ1-1; 7 nucleotides agree with TRBD1. Germline assignment: CDR1 KGHSH and CDR2 LQKENI. The CDR3 runs to 14 residues. Trimming removed 1 base from V and 4 bases from J; junction bases left unmatched: 3. CDR3 nucleotide sequence: TGTGCCAGCTCACCACAGGGGGCGGGCACTGAAGCTTTCTTT. Its protein is CASSPQGAGTEAFF. The variable domain in full, with the rest retrieved from reference TRBV18 and TRBJ1-1, is NAGVMQNPRHLVRRRGQEARLRCSPMKGHSHVYWYRQLPEEGLKFMVYLQKENIIDESGMPKERFSAEFPKEGPSILRIQQVVRGDSAAYFCASSPQGAGTEAFFGQGTRLTVV.

V and J are TRBV6-6 and TRBJ1-5; D is uncertain. The CDR3 has 13 residues. Germline V gene data show CDR1 as MNHNY and CDR2 as SVGAGI (reference sequence). Trimming shortened V by 4 bases and J by 1 base, and 5 bases separated the two germline ends. The CDR3 nucleotides are TGTGCCAGCAGTTGGGCGAGCAATCAGCCCCAGCATTTT. Protein product: CASSWASNQPQHF.

V and J are TRBV5-1 and TRBJ1-1; D possibly corresponds to TRBD1 (6 bases). The germline V and J ends were trimmed by 4 bases and 3 bases, with 16 bases remaining between them. The germline V gene has CDR1 SGHRS and CDR2 YFSETQ. CDR3 size: 15 residues. CDR3 region: CASSQAPGADTEAFF. The DNA of the CDR3 is TGCGCCAGCAGCCAGGCCCCGGGGGCGGACACTGAAGCTTTCTTT. The variable domain in full, with the rest retrieved from reference TRBV5-1 and TRBJ1-1, is KAGVTQTPRYLIKTRGQQVTLSCSPISGHRSVSWYQQTPGQGLQFLFEYFSETQRNKGNFPGRFSGRQFSNSRSEMNVSTLELGDSALYLCASSQAPGADTEAFFGQGTRLTVV.

The chain carries TRBV27 and TRBJ2-7; D not resolved. V lost 8 bases, J lost 2 bases, and 19 bases lay in between. Germline CDR1 MNHEY, CDR2 SMNVEV (reference sequence). The length of the CDR3 is 15 residues. CDR3 sequence (DNA): TGTGCCAGCTCACACCGGGCCAAATCGACCTACGAGCAGTACTTC. It specifies CASSHRAKSTYEQYF.

V gene TRBV6-1 combines with J gene TRBJ1-1, with D tentatively TRBD1 (5 bases). CDR1 and CDR2 from the germline V gene are MNHNS and SASEGT. The CDR3 has 12 residues. Trimming left V 4 bases short and J 11 bases short, with 14 bases between. The CDR3 DNA sequence: TGTGCCAGCAGTGGGGGGAGGGGCAGGGCTTTCTTT. Translating it yields CASSGGRGRAFF.

The rearrangement uses TRBV28 and TRBJ2-7, with TRBD1 matching over 8 bases. V was pared by 6 bases and J by 6 bases, with 10 bases of the junction left unmatched. The CDR3 has 14 amino acids. The germline CDR1 and CDR2 sequences are MDHEN and SYDVKM. CDR3 nucleotide sequence: TGTGCCAGCAGACCAAACAGGGGGATGGGCGAGCAGTACTTC. Amino acid sequence: CASRPNRGMGEQYF.

This chain joins TRBV6-5 and TRBJ2-1; D could derive from TRBD1 or TRBD2 (5 bases each). Germline values: CDR1 MNHEY, CDR2 SVGAGI. V was shortened by 5 bases and J by 7 bases, with 18 bases between the two germline ends. The CDR3 totals 15 residues. The CDR3 DNA follows: TGTGCCAGCAGTCCTCGGGACCTCGGCGGGAATGAGCAGTTCTTC. This translates into CASSPRDLGGNEQFF.

The chain combines TRBV19 with TRBJ1-2; D might be TRBD1 (6 bases). Trimming left V 7 bases short and J 5 bases short, with 14 bases between. CDR1 is LNHDA and CDR2 is SQIVND in the germline V gene (reference sequence). The CDR3 runs to 13 residues. CDR3 in amino acids: CASTPDRTYGYTF. In nucleotides, the CDR3 is TGTGCCAGTACTCCTGACAGGACTTATGGCTACACCTTC.